The 16 T cell receptor beta chains in this list originate from one sample, sequenced in a study of blood T cell repertoires in COVID-19. Some clones are missing from TCRdb's copy, which holds only in-frame ones; the method was immunoSEQ multiplex PCR. The sample contains hundreds of thousands of clones, 88% of which appear only once. Input material: PBMCs or T cells enriched from blood (not recorded which). Receptor source: a woman between 50 and 59 years old who had recovered from COVID-19.

The genes are TRBV27 and TRBJ1-5, with a possible D match to TRBD1 (5 bases). This CDR3 is 12 amino acids long. Germline V gene data show CDR1 as MNHEY and CDR2 as SMNVEV (reference sequence). Deletions cut 8 bases from V and 7 bases from J, with 12 bases between. CDR3 DNA sequence: TGTGCCAGCGGATGGGGGGAACAGCCCCAGCATTTT. Translated, it gives CASGWGEQPQHF.

J is TRBJ2-1 and V is TRBV24-1, with 10 bases matching TRBD1. The CDR3 spans 17 residues. V lost 2 bases and J lost 6; bases outside the gene matches: 9. Germline lookup yields CDR1 KGHDR and CDR2 SFDVKD. CDR3 loop: CATSDSPGTGAINEQFF. The CDR3, as DNA: TGTGCCACCAGTGATTCGCCCGGGACAGGGGCGATCAATGAGCAGTTCTTC.

The chain uses TRBV4-2 and TRBJ2-7, with a weak D call TRBD2 (6 bases). The V end lost 0 bases, the J end lost 3 bases, and 15 bases lay between the germline ends. This CDR3 is built from 16 residues. Germline V gene sequence: CDR1 LGHNA, CDR2 YNFKEQ. CDR3: CASSQDGTEGIYEQYF. The DNA for the CDR3 is TGTGCCAGCAGCCAAGATGGCACGGAGGGGATCTACGAGCAGTACTTC.

This chain joins TRBV7-2 and TRBJ1-1; D remains ambiguous. V lost 7 bases and J lost 4, with 10 bases in between. There are 12 residues in the CDR3. Germline CDR1 is SGHTA and CDR2 is FQGNSA. The CDR3 DNA follows: TGTGCCAGCATCTCCACCGGCACTGAAGCTTTCTTT. Encoded protein: CASISTGTEAFF.

The chain couples TRBV5-1 to TRBJ2-7, with 7 positions matching TRBD1. In germline, CDR1 is SGHRS, CDR2 YFSETQ. J was trimmed by 2 bases and V by 4 bases; bases with no gene match: 9. The CDR3 runs to 15 residues. The CDR3 region is CASSRDGTDPYEQYF. The CDR3 DNA reads as TGCGCCAGCAGCAGGGATGGGACAGACCCCTACGAGCAGTACTTC.

The CDR3 coding sequence is TGCAGCGTAAAGGGGACAGGGAACGGTCCCACTGAAGCTTTCTTT. Translated: CSVKGTGNGPTEAFF. This sequence joins TRBV29-1 and TRBJ1-1; 9 nucleotides agree with TRBD1. The V and J ends lost 6 bases and 4 bases, in that order; junction bases with no gene match: 12. The CDR3 loop spans 15 amino acids. The germline CDR1 and CDR2 sequences are SQVTM and ANQGSEA.

This rearrangement joins TRBV7-2 to TRBJ2-7, with 8 bases identical to TRBD1. This CDR3 has 15 amino acids. Per germline, CDR1 SGHTA and CDR2 FQGNSA. The J segment lost 3 bases and the V segment lost 4 bases, leaving 8 bases of the junction unmatched. The DNA of the CDR3 is TGTGCCAGCAGCTGGGACAGGTCGGTTAGCTACGAGCAGTACTTC. Protein sequence: CASSWDRSVSYEQYF.

Only one count was recorded for this clone. V is TRBV2 and J is TRBJ1-4; D possibly corresponds to TRBD1 (5 bases). The CDR3 extends over 13 amino acids. Germline-derived CDR1 and CDR2 are SNHLY and FYNNEI. The CDR3 loop is CASQGATNEKLFF. The CDR3 region has the DNA TGTGCTTCCCAGGGCGCAACTAATGAAAAACTGTTTTTT.

The chain uses TRBV20-1 and TRBJ2-1, with 10 bases fitting TRBD2. Germline lookup yields CDR1 DFQATT and CDR2 SNEGSKA (reference sequence). The CDR3 totals 15 residues. V shed 3 bases and J 6 bases; nucleotides not matched to a gene: 8. This chain's CDR3 is CSASRVSGRANEQFF. The CDR3, as DNA: TGCAGTGCTAGTAGGGTCAGCGGGAGGGCCAATGAGCAGTTCTTC.

V and J are TRBV29-1 and TRBJ1-1; 9 positions match TRBD1. Germline assignment: CDR1 SQVTM and CDR2 ANQGSEA. V lost 2 bases to trimming and J lost 10 bases; unmatched junction nucleotides: 5. CDR3 length: 12 residues. CDR3 sequence (DNA): TGCAGCGTTGAACAGGACAGGGGATCAGCTTTCTTT. Encoded protein: CSVEQDRGSAFF.

This chain links TRBV6-5 with TRBJ2-7, with TRBD1 identical over 10 bases. Germline V gene sequence: CDR1 MNHEY, CDR2 SVGAGI. The CDR3 is 12 amino acids. The J segment lost 7 bases and the V segment lost 9 bases, leaving 6 bases of the junction unmatched. CDR3 protein: CASGTGVGEQYF. CDR3 sequence (DNA): TGTGCCAGTGGGACAGGGGTGGGAGAGCAGTACTTC.

This chain connects TRBV4-1 to TRBJ2-5; D remains unclear. CDR3 length: 13 residues. V was trimmed by 1 base and J by 4 bases, leaving 7 bases between them. CDR1 MGHRA and CDR2 YSYEKL come from the germline V gene. CDR3 DNA: TGCGCCAGCAGCCAAGGAACTACAGAGACCCAGTACTTC. Protein product: CASSQGTTETQYF.

The chain has TRBV18 and TRBJ1-2, with 12 bases fitting TRBD1. CDR1 is KGHSH, CDR2 LQKENI, per germline. V trimming: 1 base; J trimming: 6 bases; junction bases outside the gene matches: 3. CDR3 length equals 15 residues. CDR3 sequence: CASSPRDRGRDGYTF. CDR3 DNA: TGTGCCAGCTCACCACGGGACAGGGGGCGCGATGGCTACACCTTC.

The V and J genes are TRBV7-6 and TRBJ2-6; 7 bases match TRBD2. This CDR3 has 16 amino acids. Germline CDR1 and CDR2: SGHVS and FNYEAQ. With 1 base clipped from V and 4 bases from J, the junction kept 4 bases outside the gene matches. The CDR3: CASSLGAGAGANVLTF. The CDR3 DNA reads TGTGCCAGCAGCTTAGGGGCGGGAGCAGGGGCCAACGTCCTGACTTTC.

A single count supports this clone. The J gene is TRBJ2-1, the V gene TRBV29-1, with TRBD2 matching 11 bases. CDR1 and CDR2 from the germline V gene are SQVTM and ANQGSEA. V lost 5 bases to trimming and J lost 3 bases; unmatched junction nucleotides: 9. The CDR3 has 16 amino acids. The CDR3: CSVTGLAGGFYNEQFF. The CDR3 region has the DNA TGCAGCGTTACAGGGTTAGCGGGAGGGTTCTACAATGAGCAGTTCTTC.

The genes are TRBV29-1 and TRBJ1-1; D is perhaps TRBD1 (5 bases). The germline V gene has CDR1 SQVTM and CDR2 ANQGSEA. The CDR3 loop spans 13 amino acids. Trimming took off 3 bases at V and 3 bases at J, with 11 bases between the two ends. The CDR3 loop reads CSVDVRVDTEAFF. CDR3 nucleotides: TGCAGCGTTGACGTCAGGGTGGACACTGAAGCTTTCTTT.